The entry that follows covers one T cell receptor (beta chain) sequence. These data come from a study of blood T cell repertoires in COVID-19. Study in general: Material from acute and convalescent COVID-19 was sourced from the United States, Italy and Spain. PBMCs, B-cell-depleted T cells, or T cells provided the cDNA or gDNA that made up the material.

CDR1 SGHAT and CDR2 FQNNGV come from the germline V gene. V lost 5 bases to trimming and J lost 6 bases, with 9 bases between them. The CDR3 contains 12 residues. In the authors' workflow: From reference gene primer amplification, estimates of nucleated cell counts were derived. Clones were sequenced by immunoSEQ multiplex PCR, and TCRdb holds only the in-frame ones, with some missing. From that table come the V and J calls and clone size; the DNA was used to work out D and trimming. The table includes about 160,000 clones, roughly 82% detected once. This clonotype originated in a woman aged 40 to 50 with COVID-19, enrolled during active disease. Input material: peripheral blood. The chain couples TRBV11-2 to TRBJ2-3; D perhaps matches TRBD2 (5 bases). Here the CDR3 reads CASSRREDTQYF. The CDR3 bases are TGTGCCAGCAGCCGAAGGGAGGATACGCAGTATTTT.